A single sample is the source of the 10 T cell receptor beta chains below, sequenced in a study of cytomegalovirus exposure and HLA in healthy donors. This PCR relied on a set of 60 Vbeta primers and 13 Jbeta primers. Method: immunoSEQ multiplex PCR; TCRdb's copy keeps in-frame clones and lacks some. This sample contains approximately 180,000 clones. The material sequenced was PBMCs. These receptors were collected from a man younger than 40 in good health and CMV-seronegative.

This chain uses TRBV7-2 with TRBJ1-2, with TRBD1 as a possible D gene (6 bases). V lost 5 bases and J 8 bases, leaving 27 bases between the germline ends. Germline loops: CDR1 SGHTA, CDR2 FQGNSA. This CDR3 region has 17 residues. The CDR3 nucleotides are TGTGCCAGCAGCAGGCGGCCCCAGGGCGCGGCAGGGGAGGGCTACACCTTC. Protein: CASSRRPQGAAGEGYTF.

V is TRBV6-5 and J is TRBJ1-1, with 7 bases that match TRBD1. The V and J ends lost 0 bases and 6 bases, in that order; junction bases with no gene match: 7. Germline V gene lookup returns CDR1 MNHEY and CDR2 SVGAGI. The CDR3 sequence is 15 residues long. This CDR3 reads CASSYSGTVRAEAFF. The CDR3 nucleotides read TGTGCCAGCAGTTACTCGGGGACAGTCCGGGCTGAAGCTTTCTTT.

The rearrangement links TRBV5-1 to TRBJ2-5; D is unresolved. This CDR3 spans 13 amino acids. CDR1 and CDR2 (germline): SGHRS, YFSETQ. V lost 2 bases, J lost 6 bases, and 11 bases lay in between. The CDR3 is CASSLPSQKTQYF. The CDR3 DNA sequence: TGCGCCAGCAGCTTACCCTCCCAGAAGACCCAGTACTTC.

This rearrangement joins TRBV4-1 to TRBJ1-5; 8 nucleotides agree with TRBD1. Unmatched junction bases numbered 4, after V lost 3 bases and J lost 3 bases. There are 15 residues in the CDR3. CDR1 and CDR2 (germline): MGHRA, YSYEKL. CDR3 DNA sequence: TGCGCCAGCAGCCAGGCGGACAGGGACAATCAGCCCCAGCATTTT. This gives the protein CASSQADRDNQPQHF.

This chain uses TRBV5-1 with TRBJ2-1, with a weak D call TRBD2 (5 bases). Trimming removed 3 bases from V and 0 bases from J, with 13 bases in between. Germline CDR1 is SGHRS and CDR2 is YFSETQ. The CDR3 length is 16 residues. DNA of the CDR3: TGCGCCAGCAGCTCCTTGACTGGGAGCTCCTACAATGAGCAGTTCTTC. Amino acids: CASSSLTGSSYNEQFF.

The chain joins TRBV28 to TRBJ1-1; 8 bases line up with TRBD1. CDR1 and CDR2 from the germline V gene are MDHEN and SYDVKM. Trimming cost V 6 bases and J 3 bases; bases outside gene matches: 9. This CDR3 contains 15 residues. The DNA for the CDR3 is TGTGCCAGCAGCCCCCGGTCAGGGGGCCACACTGAAGCTTTCTTT. Translation gives CASSPRSGGHTEAFF.

The V and J genes are TRBV7-2 and TRBJ2-1; D gene uncertain. The CDR3 contains 16 residues. V gave up 0 bases and J gave up 0 bases, with 9 bases separating them. The V gene's germline CDR1 is SGHTA and CDR2 FQGNSA. The CDR3 sequence: CASSLAPASSYNEQFF. Here the CDR3 DNA reads TGTGCCAGCAGCTTAGCACCAGCTAGCTCCTACAATGAGCAGTTCTTC.

V gene TRBV7-6 combines with J gene TRBJ1-4, with TRBD1 identical over 8 bases. J was trimmed by 5 bases and V by 1 base; bases with no gene match: 0. The germline CDR1 and CDR2 sequences are SGHVS and FNYEAQ. The CDR3 sequence is 14 residues long. CDR3 bases: TGTGCCAGCAGCTTAGGACAGGGGAATGAAAAACTGTTTTTT. Residues: CASSLGQGNEKLFF.

The V and J genes are TRBV7-9 and TRBJ1-1; D not certain. The CDR3 contains 14 residues. Looked up from germline, CDR1 is SEHNR and CDR2 is FQNEAQ (reference sequence). Trimming took 5 bases from V and 3 from J, leaving 13 bases between them. This CDR3 reads CASSEAGGDTEAFF. As DNA, the CDR3 is TGTGCCAGCAGCGAAGCGGGAGGAGACACTGAAGCTTTCTTT.

The chain couples TRBV7-9 to TRBJ2-7; D unresolved. V was cut by 6 bases and J by 5 bases, with 11 bases left in between. Germline loops: CDR1 SEHNR, CDR2 FQNEAQ (reference sequence). This CDR3 spans 12 amino acids. CDR3 nucleotides: TGTGCCAGCAGGCCCCCCGGAGACGAGCAGTACTTC. It yields the protein CASRPPGDEQYF.